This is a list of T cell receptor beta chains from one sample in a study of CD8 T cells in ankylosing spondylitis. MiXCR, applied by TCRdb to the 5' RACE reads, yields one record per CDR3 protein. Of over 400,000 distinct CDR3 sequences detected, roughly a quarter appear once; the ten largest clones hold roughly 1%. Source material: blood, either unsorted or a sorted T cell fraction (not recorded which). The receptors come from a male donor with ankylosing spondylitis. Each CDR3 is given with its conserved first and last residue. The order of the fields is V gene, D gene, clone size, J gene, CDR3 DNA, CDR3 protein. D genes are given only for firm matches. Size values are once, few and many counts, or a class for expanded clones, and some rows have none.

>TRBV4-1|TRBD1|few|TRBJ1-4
TGCGCCAGCAGCCACCCGGGACAGGGGAATGAAAAACTGTTTTTT
CASSHPGQGNEKLFF
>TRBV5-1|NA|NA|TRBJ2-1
TGCGCCAGCAGCTTGCACAGGTCGACAAATGAGCAGTTCTTC
CASSLHRSTNEQFF
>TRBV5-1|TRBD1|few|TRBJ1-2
TGCGCCAGCAGCGGAGGGACAGGGCCCTATGGCTACACCTTC
CASSGGTGPYGYTF
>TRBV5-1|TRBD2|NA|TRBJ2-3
TGCGCCAGCACCCACCGGTTGGCGGGAGGTAGCACACGTACGCAGTATTTT
CASTHRLAGGSTRTQYF
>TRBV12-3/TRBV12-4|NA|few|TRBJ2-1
TGTGCCAGCAGTTTAAATCGCGGGGAGGATCGGCATTTCTTC
CASSLNRGEDRHFF
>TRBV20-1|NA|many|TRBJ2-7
TGCAGTGCTAGGGACGGGACTTCCGCGACCTACGAGCAGTACTTC
CSARDGTSATYEQYF
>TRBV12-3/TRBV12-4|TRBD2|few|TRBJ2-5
TGTGCCAGCAGTTTAAAACTAGCGGGAGGGCCCCACCAGTACTTC
CASSLKLAGGPHQYF
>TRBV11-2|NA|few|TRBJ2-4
TGTGCCAGCAGCCCACTTAGGGGATGGAACATTCAGTACTTC
CASSPLRGWNIQYF
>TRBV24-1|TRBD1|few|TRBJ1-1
TGTGCCACCGAGGACAGGGCGAACACTGAAGCTTTCTTT
CATEDRANTEAFF
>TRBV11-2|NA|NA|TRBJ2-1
TGTGCCAGCAGCCCCAACGGTCGGACTCAGTTCTTC
CASSPNGRTQFF
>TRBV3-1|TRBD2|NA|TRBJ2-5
TGTGCCAGCAGCCAAGGGGCAAGCGGGGGGCCTGTGAGAGAGACCCAGTACTTC
CASSQGASGGPVRETQYF
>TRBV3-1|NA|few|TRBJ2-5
TGTGCCAGCAGCCACGCAGGGGGGCAAGAGACCCAGTACTTC
CASSHAGGQETQYF
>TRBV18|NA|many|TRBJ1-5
TGTGCCAGCTCACCGCGGAATCAGCCCCAGCATTTT
CASSPRNQPQHF
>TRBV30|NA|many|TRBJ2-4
TGTGCCTGGAGTAAGGGGCAGGGTGGATACATTCAGTACTTC
CAWSKGQGGYIQYF
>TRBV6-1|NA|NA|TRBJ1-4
TGTGCCAGCACGGATGGTGCAACTAATGAAAAACTGTTTTTT
CASTDGATNEKLFF
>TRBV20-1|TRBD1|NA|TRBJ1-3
TGCAGTGCTAGCCGGGACAGGGGCTCTGGAAACACCATATATTTT
CSASRDRGSGNTIYF
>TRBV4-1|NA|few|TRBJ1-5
TGCGCCAGCAGCCATGTGGACAGAGGACCTCAGCCCCAGCATTTT
CASSHVDRGPQPQHF
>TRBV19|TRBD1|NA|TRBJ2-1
TGTGCCAGTAGTACTAGGGACAGTGTTCACAATGAGCAGTTCTTC
CASSTRDSVHNEQFF